This T cell receptor (beta chain) was obtained from a study of cytotoxic CD8 clonotypes in ibrutinib-treated CLL. The method was immunoSEQ multiplex PCR; TCRdb's version includes in-frame clones alone and lacks a portion of them. The sample contains roughly 330,000 clones, 67% of which appear only once. The V end was cut by 0 bases, the J end by 5 bases, with 15 bases between. The CDR3 covers 16 residues. Germline loops: CDR1 MNHEY, CDR2 SVGAGI. The sequencing used PBMCs, collected after 36 months of ibrutinib treatment. The chain combines TRBV6-5 with TRBJ2-3, with D possibly TRBD1 on 6 matching bases. This clonotype was sampled from a human donor with chronic lymphocytic leukemia. As DNA, the CDR3 is TGTGCCAGCAGTTACTCGAGAGGGGGACCACTAGATACGCAGTATTTT. This codes for CASSYSRGGPLDTQYF.